A selection of T cell receptor beta chains follows, all from one sample in a study of CD8+CD57+ T cells in acquired aplastic anemia. TCRdb reprocessed the reads with MiXCR, giving one entry per CDR3 protein. The sample consists of about 98,000 distinct CDR3 sequences, roughly two thirds of them appearing once. Sequenced input: sorted CD4+, CD8+, or CD8+CD57+ T cells (not recorded which) from PBMCs. These receptors all come from a human donor with aplastic anemia. Both conserved end residues are part of each CDR3. Fields, in order: clone size, J gene, V gene, D gene, CDR3 length, CDR3 DNA, CDR3 protein. A D gene is named only where the DNA matches it firmly. Clone size, where shown, is once, few, many, or a class for clones that have expanded.

-,TRBJ2-2,TRBV4-2,-,17,TGTGCCAGCAGCCAATTATCTGGAATTTTGAACACCGGGGAGCTGTTTTTT,CASSQLSGILNTGELFF
-,TRBJ1-4,TRBV2,TRBD1,14,TGTGCCAGCACATCGGGAACAGGGGATGAAAAACTGTTTTTT,CASTSGTGDEKLFF
-,TRBJ2-7,TRBV7-9,-,13,TGTGCCAGCAGCTTGGGGAGCCCCTACGAGCAGTACTTC,CASSLGSPYEQYF
-,TRBJ1-3,TRBV4-1,-,17,TGCGCCAGCAGCCAAGAGTCGTCCGGGGCCGGTGGAAACACCATATATTTT,CASSQESSGAGGNTIYF
many,TRBJ2-7,TRBV7-3,TRBD2,13,TGTGCCAGCAGCCCGGGGGGGTTGGAGGAGCAGTACTTC,CASSPGGLEEQYF
-,TRBJ2-3,TRBV29-1,TRBD1,15,TGCAGCGCCGCCACCGGGACAGGGAACACAGATACGCAGTATTTT,CSAATGTGNTDTQYF
-,TRBJ2-3,TRBV19,TRBD2,15,TGTGCCAGTAGTAACCTAGCGGGGAACACAGATACGCAGTATTTT,CASSNLAGNTDTQYF
-,TRBJ1-2,TRBV7-9,TRBD1,15,TGTGCCAGCAGCTTAGTAGAGACAGGGGGCGCAGGCTACACCTTC,CASSLVETGGAGYTF
few,TRBJ2-7,TRBV10-3,TRBD1,14,TGTGCCATCAGTGGGGGACAGTTATCCTACGAGCAGTACTTC,CAISGGQLSYEQYF
-,TRBJ2-7,TRBV9,TRBD2,15,TGTGCCAGCAGCGCTAGCGGGGGGGCTCTGTTCGAGCAGTACTTC,CASSASGGALFEQYF
-,TRBJ2-1,TRBV27,-,18,TGTGCCAGCAGTTTATCCCAGGGATCCGTTAGCTCCTACAATGAGCAGTTCTTC,CASSLSQGSVSSYNEQFF
-,TRBJ1-2,TRBV20-1,-,11,TGCAGTGCTAGAGACCCAGGGGGCTACACCTTC,CSARDPGGYTF
-,TRBJ1-2,TRBV19,-,14,TGTGCCAGTAGTATAGTAGGGGGAGGACATGGCTACACCTTC,CASSIVGGGHGYTF
few,TRBJ2-3,TRBV20-1,TRBD1,14,TGCAGTGCAAACAGGGGGCAAAGCACAGATACGCAGTATTTT,CSANRGQSTDTQYF
-,TRBJ2-1,TRBV2,-,11,TGTGCCAGCACTTTGGACAATGAGCAGTTCTTC,CASTLDNEQFF
-,TRBJ1-6,TRBV4-1,-,15,TGCGCCAGCAGCTCTCTAATTCTACGTAATTCACCCCTCCACTTT,CASSSLILRNSPLHF
many,TRBJ2-1,TRBV11-3,TRBD1,13,TGTGCCAGCAGCTTCGGGACAGGGAGTGAGCAGTTCTTC,CASSFGTGSEQFF
-,TRBJ2-5,TRBV11-2,TRBD2,15,TGTGCCAGCAGCTCAACGGCGGGGGGGCAAGAGACCCAGTACTTC,CASSSTAGGQETQYF
few,TRBJ1-5,TRBV19,-,14,TGTGCCAGTAGTGATCGACAGAGCAATCAGCCCCAGCATTTT,CASSDRQSNQPQHF
-,TRBJ1-2,TRBV7-9,-,13,TGTGCCAGCAGCAGCACGGCTAGCTATGGCTACACCTTC,CASSSTASYGYTF
many,TRBJ1-1,TRBV20-1,-,13,TGCAGTGCTAGCGAGGGGGGCGGCACTGAAGCTTTCTTT,CSASEGGGTEAFF
few,TRBJ1-2,TRBV19,-,15,TGTGCCAGTAGTCCACGAATTGGACCCTTCGATGGCTACACCTTC,CASSPRIGPFDGYTF
-,TRBJ2-2,TRBV6-1,-,12,TGTGCCAGCACGACGGGGGCCGGGGAGCTGTTTTTT,CASTTGAGELFF
-,TRBJ2-7,TRBV20-1,-,13,TGCAGTGCAAGGAGACAGGAGTCCTACGAGCAGTACTTC,CSARRQESYEQYF
-,TRBJ2-1,TRBV25-1,TRBD2,16,TGTGCCACCAGTGACCCGGGGGGGACACCAGACAATGAGCAGTTCTTC,CATSDPGGTPDNEQFF
-,TRBJ1-5,TRBV20-1,-,14,TGCAGTGCTCAAGGGGCACGGAAAAATCAGCCCCAGCATTTT,CSAQGARKNQPQHF
-,TRBJ1-1,TRBV19,-,13,TGTGCCAGTAGGCGACAGTTCGGCACTGAAGCTTTCTTT,CASRRQFGTEAFF